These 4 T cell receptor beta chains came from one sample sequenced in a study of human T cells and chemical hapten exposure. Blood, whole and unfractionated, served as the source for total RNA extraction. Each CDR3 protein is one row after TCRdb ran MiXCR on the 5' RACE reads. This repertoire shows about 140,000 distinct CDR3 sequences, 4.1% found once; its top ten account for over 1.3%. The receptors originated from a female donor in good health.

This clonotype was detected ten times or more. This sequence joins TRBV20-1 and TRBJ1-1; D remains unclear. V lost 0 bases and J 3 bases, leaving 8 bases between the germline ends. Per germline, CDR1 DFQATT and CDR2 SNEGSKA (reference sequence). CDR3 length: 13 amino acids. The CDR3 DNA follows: TGCAGTGCTAGAGAGGATGAATACACTGAAGCTTTCTTT. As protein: CSAREDEYTEAFF.

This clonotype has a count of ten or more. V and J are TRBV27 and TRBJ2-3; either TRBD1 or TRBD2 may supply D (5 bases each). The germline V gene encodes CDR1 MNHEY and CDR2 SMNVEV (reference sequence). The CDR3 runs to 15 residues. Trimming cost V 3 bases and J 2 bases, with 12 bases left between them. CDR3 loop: CASSFRGPYTDTQYF. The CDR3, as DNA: TGTGCCAGCAGTTTCCGGGGCCCGTACACAGATACGCAGTATTTT.

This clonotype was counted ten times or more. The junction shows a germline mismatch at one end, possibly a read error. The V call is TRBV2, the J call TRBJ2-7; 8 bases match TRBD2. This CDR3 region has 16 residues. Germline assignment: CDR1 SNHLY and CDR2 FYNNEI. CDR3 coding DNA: TGTGCCAGCAGTGAAGCACGGGGGGGCATCTCCCACGAGCAGTACTTC. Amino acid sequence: CASSEARGGISHEQYF.

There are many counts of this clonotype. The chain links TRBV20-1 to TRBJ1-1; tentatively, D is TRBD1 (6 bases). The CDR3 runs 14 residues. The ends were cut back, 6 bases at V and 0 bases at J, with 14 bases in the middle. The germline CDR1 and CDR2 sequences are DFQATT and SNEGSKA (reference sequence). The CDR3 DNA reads TGCAGTGCACTAACAGGGAATATGAACACTGAAGCTTTCTTT. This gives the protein CSALTGNMNTEAFF.